This entry concerns a single T cell receptor beta chain. The sample's time point: new active TB diagnosis, blood taken before or within 7 days of starting treatment. Trimming at V came to 5 bases and at J to 6 bases, leaving 2 bases not matched to a gene. The CDR3 runs to 13 residues. CDR1 and CDR2 from the germline V gene are LNHDA and SQIVND (reference sequence). This sample is drawn from a study of T cells in tuberculosis. The protocol was immunoSEQ multiplex PCR, while the TCRdb copy is restricted to in-frame clones and leaves out a portion. The table has around 23,000 clones, about 85% seen once; the top ten hold around 14%.

The origin of this receptor is an adult with tuberculosis. V is TRBV19 and J is TRBJ2-3, with TRBD1 matching 10 bases. Sequenced here: PBMCs, sampled at tuberculosis diagnosis. Written as DNA, the CDR3 is TGTGCCAGTAGTGACAGGGGGCTGGATACGCAGTATTTT. It specifies CASSDRGLDTQYF.